Listed here is a single TCR beta chain. How the authors handled the data: Amplification with reference gene primers provided the estimates of nucleated cell counts. Libraries were prepared by immunoSEQ multiplex PCR; TCRdb keeps only in-frame clonotypes and omits some of them. The V and J calls and clone size were taken over from that table, and D and trimming were inferred from the DNA. This sample yields about 140,000 clones, of which more than 75% are seen a single time; 5% to 6% belongs to the top ten. The record originates from a study of blood T cell repertoires in COVID-19. Study at large: Samples taken during acute and convalescent COVID-19 were collected in the United States, Italy and Spain. From T cells, B-cell-depleted T cells, or PBMCs came the material, which was cDNA or gDNA.

V was clipped by 3 bases and J by 7 bases, with 14 bases between them. CDR3 length: 14 amino acids. CDR1 is SGHRS and CDR2 is YFSETQ in the germline V gene. The sequenced material came from peripheral blood. This chain connects TRBV5-1 to TRBJ2-1, with D perhaps matching TRBD2 (6 bases). The receptor comes from a human donor in a cohort sampled during active COVID-19. In nucleotides, the CDR3 is TGCGCCAGCAGCTGGGGGGATTCGAGGAATGAGCAGTTCTTC. Its protein product is CASSWGDSRNEQFF.